This T cell receptor (beta chain) came from a study of T cells in narcolepsy. Study overall: Enrolled donors included narcolepsy type 1 or type 2 patients and healthy controls.

The table came from immunoSEQ multiplex PCR; TCRdb's copy has only in-frame clones and leaves some out. Of tens of thousands of clones in the sample, 70% to 85% were seen once. Study-wide points: Autoreactive HCRT-specific and TRIB2-specific clonotypes were marked in same-patient CSF-versus-blood CD4+ comparisons.

With respect to this clone: Its antigen is not identified.

This CDR3 region has 15 residues. Trimming cost V 0 bases and J 5 bases, with 13 bases left between them. Germline CDR1 is SGHVS and CDR2 is FQNEAQ. This TCR derives from a human donor with narcolepsy. The chain uses TRBV7-8 and TRBJ1-2, with a possible D match to TRBD1 (6 bases). Sequencing was done on a sample of CD45RA- memory CD4+ T cells from PBMCs. CDR3 sequence (DNA): TGTGCCAGCAGCTTAGCGGACGGGGGCGGGTATGGCTACACCTTC. It codes for CASSLADGGGYGYTF. Supplemented by reference TRBV7-8 and TRBJ1-2, the full variable domain reads GAGVSQSPRYKVAKRGQDVALRCDPISGHVSLFWYQQALGQGPEFLTYFQNEAQLDKSGLPSDRFFAERPEGSVSTLKIQRTQQEDSAVYLCASSLADGGGYGYTFGSGTRLTVV.